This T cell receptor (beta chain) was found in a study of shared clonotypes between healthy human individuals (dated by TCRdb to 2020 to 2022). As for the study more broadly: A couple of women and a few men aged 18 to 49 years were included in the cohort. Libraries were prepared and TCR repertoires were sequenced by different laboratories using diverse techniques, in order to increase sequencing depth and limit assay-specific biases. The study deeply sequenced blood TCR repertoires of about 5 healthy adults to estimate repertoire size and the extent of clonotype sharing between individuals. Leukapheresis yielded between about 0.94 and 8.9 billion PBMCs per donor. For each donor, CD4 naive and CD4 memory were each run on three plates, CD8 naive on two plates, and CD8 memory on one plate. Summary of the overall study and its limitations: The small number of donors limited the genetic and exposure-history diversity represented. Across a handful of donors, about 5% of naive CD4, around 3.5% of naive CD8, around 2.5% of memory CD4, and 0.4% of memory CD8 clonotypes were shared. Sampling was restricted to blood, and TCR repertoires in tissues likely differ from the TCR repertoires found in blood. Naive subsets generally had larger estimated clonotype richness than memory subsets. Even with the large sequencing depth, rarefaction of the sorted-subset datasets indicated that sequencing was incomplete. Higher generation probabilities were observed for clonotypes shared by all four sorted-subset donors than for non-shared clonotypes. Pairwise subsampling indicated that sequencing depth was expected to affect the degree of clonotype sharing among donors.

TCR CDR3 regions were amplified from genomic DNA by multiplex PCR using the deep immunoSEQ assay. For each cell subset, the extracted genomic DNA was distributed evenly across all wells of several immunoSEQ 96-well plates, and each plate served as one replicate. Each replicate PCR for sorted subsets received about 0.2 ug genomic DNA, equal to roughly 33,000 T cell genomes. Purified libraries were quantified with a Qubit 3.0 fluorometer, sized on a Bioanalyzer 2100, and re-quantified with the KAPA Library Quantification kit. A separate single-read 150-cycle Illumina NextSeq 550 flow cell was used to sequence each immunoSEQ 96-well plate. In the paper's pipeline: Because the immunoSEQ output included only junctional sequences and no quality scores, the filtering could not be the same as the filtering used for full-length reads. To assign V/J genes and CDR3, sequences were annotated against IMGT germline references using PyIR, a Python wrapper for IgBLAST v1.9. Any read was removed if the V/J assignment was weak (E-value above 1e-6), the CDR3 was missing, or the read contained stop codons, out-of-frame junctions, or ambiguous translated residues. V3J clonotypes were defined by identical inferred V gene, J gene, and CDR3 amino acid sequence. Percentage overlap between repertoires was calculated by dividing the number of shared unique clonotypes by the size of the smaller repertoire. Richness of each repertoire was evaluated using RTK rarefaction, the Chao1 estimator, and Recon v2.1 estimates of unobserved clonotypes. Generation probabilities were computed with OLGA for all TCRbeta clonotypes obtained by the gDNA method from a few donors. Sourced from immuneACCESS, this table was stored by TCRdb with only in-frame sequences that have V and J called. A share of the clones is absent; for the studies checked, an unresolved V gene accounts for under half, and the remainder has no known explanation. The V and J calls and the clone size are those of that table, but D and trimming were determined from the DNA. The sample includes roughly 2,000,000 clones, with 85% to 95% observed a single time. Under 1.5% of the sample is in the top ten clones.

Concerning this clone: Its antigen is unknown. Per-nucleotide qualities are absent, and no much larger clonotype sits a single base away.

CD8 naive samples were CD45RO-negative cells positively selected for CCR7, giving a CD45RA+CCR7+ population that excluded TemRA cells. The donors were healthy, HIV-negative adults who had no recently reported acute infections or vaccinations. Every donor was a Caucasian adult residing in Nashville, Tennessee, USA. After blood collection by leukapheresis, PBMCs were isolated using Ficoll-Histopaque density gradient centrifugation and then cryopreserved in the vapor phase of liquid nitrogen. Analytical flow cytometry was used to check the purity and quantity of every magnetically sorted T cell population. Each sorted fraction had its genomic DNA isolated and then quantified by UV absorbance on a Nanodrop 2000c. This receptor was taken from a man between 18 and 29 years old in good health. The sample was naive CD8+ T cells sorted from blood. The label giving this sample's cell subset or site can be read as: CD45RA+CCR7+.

The bases read TGCGCCAGCAGCCCTCTTTCTCTTGGTGAGGTTCAGTTCTTC. Translated, this is CASSPLSLGEVQFF. The rearranged chain carries TRBV5-1 and TRBJ2-1; no confident D gene assignment can be made. The CDR3 measures 14 amino acids from cysteine to phenylalanine. Left in the record is the CDR3 DNA by itself, 42 bases read in frame from the first base. The germline V gene sets CDR1 to SGHRS and CDR2 to YFSETQ. V sheds 4 bases and J sheds 13 bases, leaving 21 bases between their ends. This CDR3, with the reference TRBV5-1 and TRBJ2-1 proteins standing in past its ends, gives the full variable domain KAGVTQTPRYLIKTRGQQVTLSCSPISGHRSVSWYQQTPGQGLQFLFEYFSETQRNKGNFPGRFSGRQFSNSRSEMNVSTLELGDSALYLCASSPLSLGEVQFFGPGTRLTVL.